This T cell receptor beta chain appears in the sequencing data of a study of blood T cell repertoires in COVID-19. Turning to the study itself: The origin of the acute and convalescent COVID-19 samples was the United States, Italy and Spain. Nucleic acid was either cDNA or gDNA, and it came from T cells, B-cell-depleted T cells, or PBMCs.

In Seattle, patients joined the study during active infection and were tracked longitudinally. How the authors handled the data: Amplification with reference gene primers provided the estimates of nucleated cell counts. The data were produced by immunoSEQ multiplex PCR, yet TCRdb's version contains in-frame clones alone and is incomplete. V, J and clone size are taken as reported in that table, and D and trimming were inferred from the DNA itself. Of more than 90,000 clones in the sample, around 90% are singletons; the top ten hold 15% to 20%. This CDR3 is 14 amino acids long. Germline-derived CDR1 and CDR2 are SGDLS and YYNGEE. The J segment lost 2 bases and the V segment lost 3 bases, leaving 2 bases of the junction unmatched.

The clonotype originates from a woman aged 55 to 70 with COVID-19, enrolled during active disease. The chain combines TRBV9 with TRBJ1-2, with 9 bases fitting TRBD1. The sequenced material came from peripheral blood. This CDR3 is CASSGGTGNYGYTF. The CDR3 DNA sequence: TGTGCCAGCAGCGGAGGGACAGGGAACTATGGCTACACCTTC. Full variable domain (remainder filled in from reference TRBV9 and TRBJ1-2): DSGVTQTPKHLITATGQRVTLRCSPRSGDLSVYWYQQSLDQGLQFLIQYYNGEERAKGNILERFSAQQFPDLHSELNLSSLELGDSALYFCASSGGTGNYGYTFGSGTRLTVV.